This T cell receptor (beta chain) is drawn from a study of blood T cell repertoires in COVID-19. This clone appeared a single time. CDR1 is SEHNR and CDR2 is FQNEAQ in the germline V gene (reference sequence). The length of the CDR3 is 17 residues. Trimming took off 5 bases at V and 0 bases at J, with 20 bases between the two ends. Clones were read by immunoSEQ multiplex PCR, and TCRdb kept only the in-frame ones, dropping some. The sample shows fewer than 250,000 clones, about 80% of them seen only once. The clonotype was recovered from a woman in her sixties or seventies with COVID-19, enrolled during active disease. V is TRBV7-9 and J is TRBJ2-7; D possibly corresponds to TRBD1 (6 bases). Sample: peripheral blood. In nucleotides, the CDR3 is TGTGCCAGCAGCCCCATCTCTGGGACACGGTCCTCCTACGAGCAGTACTTC. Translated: CASSPISGTRSSYEQYF. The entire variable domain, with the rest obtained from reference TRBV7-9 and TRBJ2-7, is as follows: DTGVSQNPRHKITKRGQNVTFRCDPISEHNRLYWYRQTLGQGPEFLTYFQNEAQLEKSRLLSDRFSAERPKGSFSTLEIQRTEQGDSAMYLCASSPISGTRSSYEQYFGPGTRLTVT.